The 4 T cell receptor beta chains below were found in one sample sequenced in a study of T cells in Graves' hyperthyroidism and ophthalmopathy. RNA transcripts were the template for amplifying TCR beta CDR3 regions. RT-PCR in the first round (using the HTBI primer set) targeted the TCR CDR3. A single record per CDR3 protein comes from TCRdb applying MiXCR to the multiplex PCR reads. The sample holds 130,000 to 150,000 distinct CDR3 sequences, around 21% seen once. Material for sequencing was blood. Every receptor here comes from a woman in her 50s with Graves' hyperthyroidism that later progressed to Graves' ophthalmopathy.

The chain employs TRBV7-3 and TRBJ2-1; 16 bases are a match to TRBD2. The germline V gene encodes CDR1 SGHTA and CDR2 FQGTGA. V dropped 5 bases and J dropped 8; count of bases not matched to a gene: 6. This CDR3 has 16 amino acids. CDR3 bases: TGTGCCAGCAGCGCGGCCGGGACTAGCGGGAGGGATGAGCAGTTCTTC. Its protein is CASSAAGTSGRDEQFF.

In this sample, this clonotype turned up many times. The gene calls are TRBV6-1 and TRBJ1-6, with 7 bases lining up with TRBD1. Germline CDR1 reads MNHNS; CDR2 reads SASEGT. CDR3 length: 15 amino acids. After removal of 5 bases from V and 9 bases from J, the junction contained 10 bases not matched to a gene. In nucleotides, the CDR3 is TGTGCCAGCAGTTACTCTAACACAGGGGTTTCACCCCTCCACTTT. Translated, it gives CASSYSNTGVSPLHF.

This clonotype was observed many times. This chain joins TRBV2 and TRBJ1-2, with 8 bases aligning to TRBD1. J gave up 4 bases and V 6 bases, and 4 bases lay outside the gene matches. This CDR3 has 13 amino acids. Germline loops: CDR1 SNHLY, CDR2 FYNNEI. Here the CDR3 DNA reads TGTGCCAGCAGGACGACAGGGGCCTATGGCTACACCTTC. Its protein product is CASRTTGAYGYTF.

This rearrangement joins TRBV7-3 to TRBJ2-5; 11 nucleotides agree with TRBD2. Germline trimming cut 4 bases from V and 1 base from J; bases unmatched to any gene: 5. Germline loops: CDR1 SGHTA, CDR2 FQGTGA. This CDR3 is built from 16 residues. The CDR3 spells CASSSPGLAVQETQYF. The DNA of the CDR3 is TGTGCCAGCAGCTCTCCGGGACTAGCGGTCCAAGAGACCCAGTACTTC.